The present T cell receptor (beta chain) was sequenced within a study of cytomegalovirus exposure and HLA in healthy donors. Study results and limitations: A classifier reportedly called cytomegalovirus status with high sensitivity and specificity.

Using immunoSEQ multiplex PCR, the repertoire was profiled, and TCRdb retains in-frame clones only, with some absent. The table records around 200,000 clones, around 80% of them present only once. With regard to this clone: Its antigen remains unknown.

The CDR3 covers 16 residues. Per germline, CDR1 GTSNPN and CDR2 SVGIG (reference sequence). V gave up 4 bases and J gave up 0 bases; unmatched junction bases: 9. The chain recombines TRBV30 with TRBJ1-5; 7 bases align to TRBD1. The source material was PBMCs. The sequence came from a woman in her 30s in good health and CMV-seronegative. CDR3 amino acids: CAWKVQGGGSNQPQHF. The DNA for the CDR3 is TGTGCCTGGAAAGTTCAGGGGGGCGGTAGCAATCAGCCCCAGCATTTT.